Shown below are 4 T cell receptor beta chains from a single sample sequenced in a study of monozygotic twins with inflammatory bowel disease. TCRdb re-called the 5' RACE reads; every CDR3 protein appears as one record, without DNA. Found here are about 160,000 distinct CDR3 sequences; the top ten clones hold around 7%. Sequencing was performed on blood. These TCRs come from a human donor with ulcerative colitis or Crohn's disease, or a healthy co-twin of an affected twin (not recorded which).

CDR3 residues: CASSPRAGDTQYF. The chain employs TRBV7-2 and TRBJ2-3; TCRdb gives TRBD2 as the D gene, but with no DNA this cannot be confirmed. From germline, CDR1 is SGHTA and CDR2 FQGNSA. CDR3 length: 13 amino acids.

The J gene is TRBJ1-2, the V gene TRBV6-5; TCRdb reports TRBD1, a call that lacks DNA to check it against. Germline V lookup: CDR1 MNHEY, CDR2 SVGAGI. This CDR3 has 16 amino acids. CDR3 protein: CASSYSRARQHYGYTF.

The V gene is TRBV10-3, the J gene TRBJ1-2. Germline CDR1 and CDR2: ENHRY and SYGVKD. The CDR3 extends over 13 amino acids. CDR3: CAISEPDLVGYTF.

This rearrangement joins TRBV5-4 to TRBJ2-7; the TCRdb call, TRBD1, lacks DNA for checking. This CDR3 is built from 16 residues. CDR1 is SGHNT and CDR2 is YYREEE in the germline V gene (reference sequence). The CDR3 is CASSFVRDRRSYEQYF.